This T cell receptor (beta chain) was identified in a study of post-analysis software for immune sequencing data. Study at large: Some patients lacked subtype; others had relapsing-remitting, secondary progressive or progressive-relapsing disease.

CDR1 and CDR2 (germline): MNHEY, SVGAGI. Trimming shortened V by 2 bases and J by 9 bases, and 14 bases separated the two germline ends. The CDR3 has 15 residues. TCR beta cDNA libraries had unique molecular identifiers. cDNA molecules numbering about 480,000 came from approximately 1 to 10 million T cells. From the PCR reads, TCRdb called clonotypes with MiXCR, one entry per CDR3 protein. The table records hundreds of thousands of distinct CDR3 sequences, around 27% of them present only once. Study-level findings and limits: Versus controls, multiple sclerosis patients showed significantly lower diversity (normalized Chao1). Roughly five TRBV segments were significantly more frequent in patients than in controls. TRBV5-6, TRBV5-1 and TRBV20-1 were among these segments. Under the F measure, samples that were prepared in one batch clustered strongly together.

This clonotype was recorded at least ten times. Its antigen is not identified. This clonotype was obtained from a girl aged 10 to 17 with multiple sclerosis. The chain joins TRBV6-5 to TRBJ1-6; D is unclear. Sequencing was done on a sample of blood. The CDR3 DNA reads TGTGCCAGCAGTTACATATCAGAGGGTACTTCACCCCTCCACTTT. Amino acid sequence: CASSYISEGTSPLHF.